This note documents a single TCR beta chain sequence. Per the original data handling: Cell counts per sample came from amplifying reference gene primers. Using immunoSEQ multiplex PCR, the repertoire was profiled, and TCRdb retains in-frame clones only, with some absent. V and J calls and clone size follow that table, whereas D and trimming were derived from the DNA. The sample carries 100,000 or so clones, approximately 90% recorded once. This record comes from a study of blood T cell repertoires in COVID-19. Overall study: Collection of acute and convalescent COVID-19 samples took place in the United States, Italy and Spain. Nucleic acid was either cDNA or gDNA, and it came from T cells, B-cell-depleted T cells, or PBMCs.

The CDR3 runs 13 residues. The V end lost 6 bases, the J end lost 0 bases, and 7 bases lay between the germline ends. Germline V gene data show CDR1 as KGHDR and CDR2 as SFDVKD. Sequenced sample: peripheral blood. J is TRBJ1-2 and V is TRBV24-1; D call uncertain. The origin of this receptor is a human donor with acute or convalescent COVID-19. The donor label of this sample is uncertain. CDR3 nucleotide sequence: TGTGCCACCAGTTGGTTAGCTAACTATGGCTACACCTTC. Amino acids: CATSWLANYGYTF.